This entry is about one TCR beta chain. Its antigen remains unknown. The data were taken from a study of T cells expressing NK-cell markers. Study results and limitations: Several donors' CD3+CD56-NKG2C+ cells were dominated by the same clonotypes.

Germline CDR1 reads KGHDR; CDR2 reads SFDVKD. This CDR3 spans 17 amino acids. TCRdb derives one entry per CDR3 protein from the 5' RACE reads, leaving out DNA. There are about 460,000 distinct CDR3 sequences in the sample, with more than 1.4% held by the top ten. The rearrangement links TRBV24-1 to TRBJ2-5; TCRdb lists TRBD1, though no DNA is available to test this call. The clonotype comes from a woman between 45 and 65 years old in good health. Sequenced material: blood T cells: a sorted CD56 or NKG2C T cell subset, CD4+ or CD8+ T cells, or bulk PBMC T cells (not recorded which). CDR3 in amino acids: CATYVAEETGYQETQYF.